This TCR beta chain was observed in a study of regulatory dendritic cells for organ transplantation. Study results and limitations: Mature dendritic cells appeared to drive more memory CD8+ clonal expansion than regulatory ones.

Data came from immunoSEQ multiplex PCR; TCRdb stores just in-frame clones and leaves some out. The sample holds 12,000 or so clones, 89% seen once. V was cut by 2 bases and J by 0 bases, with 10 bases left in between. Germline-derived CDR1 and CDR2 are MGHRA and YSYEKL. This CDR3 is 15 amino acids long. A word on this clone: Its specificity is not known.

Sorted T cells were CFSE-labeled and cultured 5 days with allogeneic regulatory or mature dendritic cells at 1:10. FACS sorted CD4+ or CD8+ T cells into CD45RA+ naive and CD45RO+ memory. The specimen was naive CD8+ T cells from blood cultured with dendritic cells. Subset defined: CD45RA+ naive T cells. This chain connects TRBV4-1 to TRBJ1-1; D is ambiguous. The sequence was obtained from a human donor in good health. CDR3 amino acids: CASSQYKTVNTEAFF. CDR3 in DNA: TGCGCCAGCAGCCAATATAAAACAGTGAACACTGAAGCTTTCTTT.